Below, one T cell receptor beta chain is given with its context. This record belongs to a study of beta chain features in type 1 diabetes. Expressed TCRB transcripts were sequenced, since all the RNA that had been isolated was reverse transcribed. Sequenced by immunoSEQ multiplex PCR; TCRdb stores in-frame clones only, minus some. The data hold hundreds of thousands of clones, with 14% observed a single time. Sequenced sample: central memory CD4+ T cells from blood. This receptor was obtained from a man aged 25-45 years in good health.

The CDR3 DNA is TGTGCCAGCTCACCAGGCCCAGGGTATGGCTACACCTTC. It codes for CASSPGPGYGYTF. V gene TRBV18 combines with J gene TRBJ1-2; D possibly corresponds to TRBD1 (5 bases). The CDR3 has 13 residues. Germline CDR1 is KGHSH and CDR2 is LQKENI. Trimming took off 2 bases at V and 5 bases at J, with 9 bases between the two ends.